Below are 14 T cell receptor beta chains sequenced from a single sample in a study of vaccination and CD4 T cells after COVID-19. The antigens these receptors bind are not known. Indicated treatment: roughly nine-day PBMC culture with coronavirus spike peptide pools or control peptides (ViraFEST assay). Sequenced with the Oncomine TCR Beta short-read assay was DNA taken from cultured CD4+ T cells. TCRdb analysed the PCR reads with MiXCR anew, one entry per CDR3 protein. The repertoire includes about 22,000 distinct CDR3 sequences, approximately 67% of them detected once, and 20% to 25% sits in the top ten. The sample was CD4+ T cells from blood, cultured in vitro, taken before SARS-CoV-2 vaccination. These receptor sequences come from a human donor who received a COVID-19 vaccine.

The chain recombines TRBV6-1 with TRBJ1-1; D unclear. With 1 base removed from V and 1 base from J, the gap between germline ends came to 4 bases. This CDR3 is built from 13 residues. Looked up from germline, CDR1 is MNHNS and CDR2 is SASEGT. CDR3 bases: TGTGCCAGCAGTGAAGGGAAGAACACTGAAGCTTTCTTT. This gives the protein CASSEGKNTEAFF.

V is TRBV5-1 and J is TRBJ1-1; a weak D match, TRBD1 (5 bases). V shed 4 bases and J shed 2 bases, with 15 bases lying between them. CDR1 SGHRS and CDR2 YFSETQ come from the germline V gene. There are 15 residues in the CDR3. The CDR3 loop is CASSTRGGGNTEAFF. Here the CDR3 DNA reads TGCGCCAGCAGCACGAGGGGTGGAGGCAACACTGAAGCTTTCTTT.

The chain uses TRBV4-2 and TRBJ1-5; D remains unclear. This CDR3 region has 16 residues. Between the trimmed V and J ends, which lost 0 bases and 0 bases, there was a span of 9 bases. CDR1 is LGHNA and CDR2 is YNFKEQ in the germline V gene. CDR3 in amino acids: CASSQEGGNSNQPQHF. CDR3 bases: TGTGCCAGCAGCCAAGAAGGAGGTAATAGCAATCAGCCCCAGCATTTT.

The rearrangement links TRBV7-9 to TRBJ2-1; D perhaps matches TRBD2 (5 bases). Trimming removed 5 bases from V and 4 bases from J, with 21 bases in between. This CDR3 is 17 amino acids long. Germline CDR1 and CDR2: SEHNR and FQNEAQ (reference sequence). The CDR3 spells CASSPLEGRIYYNEQFF. The CDR3 DNA reads TGTGCCAGCAGCCCGTTAGAGGGCCGCATTTATTACAATGAGCAGTTCTTC.

The rearrangement joins TRBV6-2 or TRBV6-3 to TRBJ1-2; 9 bases line up with TRBD1. Trimming removed 5 bases from V and 6 bases from J; junction bases left unmatched: 4. Germline-derived CDR1 and CDR2 are MNHEY and SVGEGT. This CDR3 contains 13 residues. The CDR3 DNA follows: TGTGCCAGCAGTACCGGGACAGGGCATGGCTACACCTTC. This codes for CASSTGTGHGYTF.

This clonotype has more than one count but fewer than ten. This CDR3 reads CASSLRGLSNQPQHF. CDR3 coding DNA: TGTGCCAGCAGCTTAAGGGGGTTGTCCAATCAGCCCCAGCATTTT. The V gene is TRBV7-2, the J gene TRBJ1-5; maybe TRBD1 (6 bases). This CDR3 region has 15 residues. V lost 2 bases and J lost 3, with 11 bases in between. Germline CDR1 SGHTA, CDR2 FQGNSA.

This sequence joins TRBV10-3 and TRBJ2-7; 11 bases match TRBD1. Germline CDR1 ENHRY, CDR2 SYGVKD. The CDR3 is 15 residues long. J gave up 5 bases and V 3 bases, and 6 bases lay outside the gene matches. CDR3 bases: TGTGCCATCAGTGACTCCCGGACAGGGGGCGACGAGCAGTACTTC. Protein: CAISDSRTGGDEQYF.

V and J are TRBV24-1 and TRBJ2-3; 9 positions agree with TRBD1. CDR1 and CDR2 from the germline V gene are KGHDR and SFDVKD. The trim removed 12 bases at V and 2 bases at J, leaving 5 bases unmatched. The CDR3 has 13 residues. The CDR3 protein is CAANRGPTDTQYF. CDR3 nucleotide sequence: TGTGCCGCTAACAGGGGGCCCACAGATACGCAGTATTTT.

The chain joins TRBV2 to TRBJ2-3, with 10 nucleotides matching TRBD1. The J segment lost 1 base and the V segment lost 4 bases, leaving 5 bases of the junction unmatched. Germline loops: CDR1 SNHLY, CDR2 FYNNEI. There are 16 residues in the CDR3. The CDR3 here is CASSAGTGAGTDTQYF. The CDR3 DNA reads TGTGCCAGCAGTGCAGGGACAGGGGCGGGCACAGATACGCAGTATTTT.

This clonotype has more than one count but fewer than ten. The CDR3 is CASSRQVHTGNTIYF. In DNA form, the CDR3 reads TGTGCCAGCAGCCGACAGGTCCACACCGGAAACACCATATATTTT. The V and J genes are TRBV7-2 and TRBJ1-3, with a weak D call TRBD1 (6 bases). The germline V gene encodes CDR1 SGHTA and CDR2 FQGNSA. This CDR3 has 15 amino acids. V dropped 5 bases and J dropped 4 bases, with 15 bases sitting between them.

This clonotype has only one observation. The chain uses TRBV21-1 and TRBJ2-3; the D call TRBD2 from the table was never checked on the DNA. TRBV21-1 is marked as a pseudogene. The length of the CDR3 is 15 residues. CDR3 nucleotides: TGTGCCAGCATAGTAGCGGGGGAGGAGTACGGTACGCAGTATTTT. Translation: CASIVAGEEYGTQYF.

V is TRBV6-1 and J is TRBJ2-5; no clear D. The CDR3 runs to 13 residues. V lost 1 base, J lost 3 bases, and 6 bases lay in between. CDR1 MNHNS and CDR2 SASEGT come from the germline V gene. CDR3 DNA sequence: TGTGCCAGCAGTGAAGTGATTAAAGAGACCCAGTACTTC. Translating it yields CASSEVIKETQYF.

This rearrangement joins TRBV11-2 to TRBJ1-6; no definite D call. The germline V gene encodes CDR1 SGHAT and CDR2 FQNNGV. This CDR3 has 16 amino acids. V lost 1 base and J 0 bases, leaving 7 bases between the germline ends. DNA of the CDR3: TGTGCCAGCAGCTTAGCAGTCAGCTCCTATAATTCACCCCTCCACTTT. Translated: CASSLAVSSYNSPLHF.

This clonotype was observed a handful of times. The chain combines TRBV6-1 with TRBJ1-2; D is unclear. The V end lost 2 bases, the J end lost 8 bases, and 15 bases lay between the germline ends. The CDR3 consists of 14 residues. Germline lookup yields CDR1 MNHNS and CDR2 SASEGT. In DNA, the CDR3 is TGTGCCAGCAGTGAAATCACAGCTATAAGGGGCTACACCTTC. Translated, it gives CASSEITAIRGYTF.